The clone carrying this T cell receptor (beta chain) occurred a few times. The antigen remains undetermined. Germline-derived CDR1 and CDR2 are SGHRS and YFSETQ. The length of the CDR3 is 15 residues. V lost 2 bases and J 4 bases, leaving 13 bases between the germline ends. This specimen comes from a study of cytomegalovirus exposure and HLA in healthy donors. The PCR made use of 60 Vbeta and 13 Jbeta primers. Libraries were prepared by immunoSEQ multiplex PCR; TCRdb keeps only in-frame clonotypes and omits some of them. Here the sample spans 150,000 or so clones, 80% to 85% being singletons. Findings and caveats of the study: In vitro testing confirmed a few CMV-associated chains as specific for CMV antigens. Reported findings show TCR beta sequences accurately forecast HLA-A and HLA-B alleles in most subjects. Certain indistinguishable V segments, among them TRBV6-2 and TRBV6-3, were excluded. The study recorded around 160 TCR beta chains that were cytomegalovirus-associated.

The chain recombines TRBV5-1 with TRBJ2-1; D perhaps matches TRBD1 (8 bases). The sequenced sample consisted of PBMCs. This receptor was identified in a man between 50 and 59 years old in good health and CMV-seropositive. CDR3 nucleotides: TGCGCCAGCAGCTTTTTACAGGGGGGGTACAATGAGCAGTTCTTC. Protein product: CASSFLQGGYNEQFF.